One T cell receptor (beta chain) is described in this entry. Its antigen specificity is not known. The input lacks base qualities; no much larger clone sits a single base away. The data were obtained in a study of cytomegalovirus exposure and HLA in healthy donors (TCRdb year 2017). Background on the whole study: According to an earlier analysis of 587 of the donors, about 179 million T cells yielded 90 million to 140 million unique TCR beta sequences and 276 Gb of sequence data. Roughly 300 gigabases of sequencing data and 70 million to 100 million unique TCR sequences made up an early release that covered about 640 HLA-typed donors. Of the 350 to 450 genotyped donors, approximately 82% fell in the genetic ancestry cluster associated with self-reported Caucasian donors. The study was designed to test whether signatures of past pathogen exposure could be identified by cataloging public T cell receptors. The study used immunosequencing to profile the T cell repertoires of several hundred subjects and linked those repertoires to cytomegalovirus serostatus. Besides the first cohort of roughly 700 subjects, a separate validation cohort made up of some 110 different subjects was used. To predict cytomegalovirus infection status, the study combined high-throughput TCR immunosequencing, statistical association of individual TCRs with disease status, and machine learning. A later analysis re-analyzed previously published TCR beta repertoires from 500 to 700 donors and added high-resolution HLA genotyping to study TCR occurrence patterns. Rather than using new phenotypic data, the later analysis identified candidate immune exposures from TCR beta sequences and from how often those sequences occurred across donors. In an earlier analysis of over 550 of the donors, high-throughput TCR beta sequencing was used to judge whether each TCR beta V gene segment behaved as functional or pseudogenic. Donor age, sex, ethnicity and CMV serostatus were compiled together with the repertoire data. In a later genetic analysis, genome-wide SNP genotypes for about 55% of the roughly 700 donors were used, and that subset was treated as a discovery cohort. All discovery cohort repertoires had been generated using a single sequencing platform. Both class I and class II loci were covered by HLA typing, at four-digit resolution. The number of donors typed differed by locus, with about 629-640 for A, B, C, DRB1 and DQB1, around 500 for DQA1, nearly 610 for DPA1, and 450 to 480 for DPB1. Roughly five DR-DQ haplotypes were treated as single units for association and clustering because of strong linkage in the cohort. Across under 500 genotyped donors of the cohort, an average of approximately 220,000 unique TCR beta nucleotide sequences per donor were sequenced, and 15% to 20% of those sequences were non-productive. What the work shows at the level of the full study, not this receptor alone: Some IMGT-functional V segments, including TRBV6-2 and TRBV6-3, could not be distinguished by the 87-base-pair reads and were therefore excluded. Correlated functional status among segregating V segments might be attributable to linkage disequilibrium, but an unknown experimental factor could not be ruled out. In a later genetic analysis, a missense DCLRE1C variant was associated with V-gene and J-gene trimming of TCR beta chains, and the association was replicated in an independent cohort. According to a later analysis, parvovirus B19, influenza, CMV and Epstein-Barr virus appeared linked to several top co-occurrence clusters. Only TCR beta chains were sequenced in this cohort, and the absence of alpha or paired-chain data limited detectable features. When HLA alleles, especially DR and DQ, strongly co-occurred, TCR associations were difficult to assign to individual alleles. In a later genetic analysis, fewer N-insertions in productive TCRs were reported among donors in an Asian-associated ancestry cluster than the roughly 700-donor mean. In a later analysis, TCR association rates were found to vary across HLA loci, with the most associated TCRs seen for DRB1 alleles and the fewest for HLA-C alleles. CMV serostatus was the only immune exposure information available for the cohort. Compared with equally common non-associated chains, HLA-associated TCR beta chains in a later analysis were more clonally expanded and had lower generation probabilities. Most TCR sequences were seen in very few donors, while some public TCRs were found in many individuals. In an earlier analysis of some 640 of the donors, most TCR beta V segments were observed in productive rearrangements about 87% or about 30% of the time, broadly matching IMGT annotations. A later analysis associated 16,951 TCR beta sequences with specific HLA alleles at a false discovery rate of 0.05. According to the authors, the approach could potentially be generalized to other disease states and immunological phenotypes. The sequencing pipeline was judged likely to have produced a cluster of highly shared sequence variants as a technical artifact. Because HLA typing was missing for some donors at each locus, association tests included only the typed subset. A further reported finding was that TCR beta sequences accurately predicted the HLA-A and HLA-B alleles for most subjects in the first cohort. Presence/absence analyses assumed roughly uniform sequencing depth across donors, an assumption that may not hold. In the study, 150 to 200 TCR beta chains were listed as associated with cytomegalovirus. Over 15 rarely observed V segments, including chromosome 9 orphons, were excluded from the earlier analysis of a few hundred of the donors because counts were too low. Cytomegalovirus status was reported to be diagnosed by the classifier with high specificity and sensitivity in both the original and validation cohorts. A few of the identified cytomegalovirus-associated TCR beta chains were confirmed in vitro to be specific for cytomegalovirus antigens. According to a later analysis, most CMV-associated TCR beta chains appeared to be HLA-restricted, and the HLA associations seemed to be driven largely by CMV exposure.

Library preparation employed the immunoSEQ multiplex PCR assay. A mixture of 60 forward primers for TCR Vbeta segments and 13 reverse primers for TCR Jbeta segments was used in the multiplex PCR. The CDR3 region of rearranged TCR beta genes was amplified from genomic DNA by a multiplex PCR assay. The amplified TCR beta libraries were sequenced on the Illumina HiSeq System as 87-base-pair reads. The published analysis was carried out like this. In a later analysis, tens of millions of unique TCR beta chains were counted across the roughly 610 repertoires, and roughly 10 million of these chains were shared by at least two donors. To remove PCR and sequencing errors, raw reads were error-corrected and collapsed into unique sequences using a nearest-neighbor algorithm that merged closely related sequences. CDR3 sequences were aligned to IMGT reference sequences to assign V, D and J gene segments. For a sequence to be retained, a match of at least six nucleotides was required to both a V gene segment and a J gene segment. A rearrangement counted as productive if the CDR3 had no stop codons and remained in frame with V and J, and every other rearrangement counted as non-productive. Following IMGT convention, CDR3 was defined as the stretch from the second conserved V-encoded cysteine to the conserved J-encoded phenylalanine. The earlier analysis of about 530 of the donors excluded any sequence lacking an unambiguous match to a single V gene segment. In an earlier analysis of some 590 of the donors, a V segment was called functional when productive rearrangements were above 56.7%, and segregating when the standard deviation between donors exceeded 5%. A statistical classification framework was developed to diagnose cytomegalovirus status using the catalog of TCR beta chain sequences. In a later analysis, V and J genes were assigned by comparing TCR nucleotide sequences against IMGT/GENE-DB human TR gene sequences. The TCRdist pipeline was used in a later analysis to assign CDR3 sequences and most-parsimonious VDJ recombination scenarios. In a later analysis, each TCR beta chain was defined by its CDR3 amino acid sequence together with its V-gene family, and reads without a unique V-gene family were excluded. In a later analysis, 450 to 600 highly shared, low-generation-probability nucleotide sequences were removed to address suspected cross-contamination and a sequencing artifact. In a later analysis, a clonal expansion index for each public chain was calculated from normalized within-repertoire ranks of inferred template counts. In a later analysis, generation probabilities were computed with a VDJ recombination model fitted to out-of-frame rearrangements, and the resulting probabilities were checked against IGoR. A later analysis scored TCR-TCR, TCR-HLA and TCR-CMV co-occurrence with hypergeometric tests, applying a repertoire-size bias correction to TCR pairs. To estimate false discovery rates, a later analysis permuted the HLA or CMV assignments 20 times. In a later analysis, co-occurring TCRs were grouped with DBSCAN, and TCRdist sequence similarity was added when clustering was performed within HLA-allele-positive subsets. For co-occurrence clustering, repertoires with fewer than 30,000 or more than 120,000 public chains were excluded, along with roughly 5 repertoires with anomalous nucleotide sharing. TCRdb provides this immuneACCESS table in a form limited to in-frame rearrangements. Some clones are lacking; in checked studies, under half of them reflect an unresolved V gene, and why the rest are absent is not known. The D gene and trimming were derived from the DNA, and the V and J assignments and clone size from that table. For this sample there are 100,000 or so clones; more than 60% appear just once. The top ten clones comprise about 9.1% of the sample.

The cohort comprised around 690 healthy bone marrow donors. At the time of sampling, all cohort members were nominally healthy, though unrecorded immune exposures were likely present. The donor was CMV seropositive and was included in the group of 300 or so seropositive cohort members. Each donor provided a peripheral blood sample, and peripheral blood mononuclear cells were used for TCR beta sequencing. The Qiagen DNeasy Blood Extraction Kit was used to extract genomic DNA from the blood cell samples. Counted from cysteine to phenylalanine, this CDR3 has 16 amino acids. The read is trimmed to its CDR3 DNA, 48 bases read in frame from base 1. CDR1 and CDR2, looked up from the germline V gene, are LGHNA and YSLEER. The germline V end is reduced by 0 bases and the J end by 7 bases; junction bases left unmatched: 8.

The V and J genes are TRBV4-3 and TRBJ1-5; 8 bases in between match TRBD1. Sequenced input: PBMCs. The receptor was derived from a woman aged 40-49 years in good health and CMV-seropositive. The CDR3 here reads CASSQEAGQGGQPQHF. The DNA sequence reads TGCGCCAGCAGCCAAGAGGCCGGACAGGGTGGGCAGCCCCAGCATTTT.